What follows is one T cell receptor beta chain and its context. The sample originates from a study of blood T cell repertoires in COVID-19. Study summary: Samples came from the United States, Italy and Spain, spanning acute and convalescent COVID-19.

Clones were read by immunoSEQ multiplex PCR, and TCRdb kept only the in-frame ones, dropping some. The sample holds about 270,000 clones, 88% seen once. Trimming shortened V by 10 bases and J by 2 bases, and 9 bases separated the two germline ends. The CDR3 length is 13 residues. Germline V gives CDR1 LNHDA, CDR2 SQIVND (reference sequence). Sequenced sample: PBMCs or T cells enriched from blood (not recorded which). This TCR was recovered from a woman in her 50s who had recovered from COVID-19. V and J are TRBV19 and TRBJ2-6; a possible D gene is TRBD2 (6 bases). The DNA for the CDR3 is TGTGCCATCGGAGGGACTGGGGCCAACGTCCTGACTTTC. Encoded protein: CAIGGTGANVLTF. The full variable domain, with the rest looked up from reference TRBV19 and TRBJ2-6, is DGGITQSPKYLFRKEGQNVTLSCEQNLNHDAMYWYRQDPGQGLRLIYYSQIVNDFQKGDIAEGYSVSREKKESFPLTVTSAQKNPTAFYLCAIGGTGANVLTFGAGSRLTVL.